This entry is about one T cell receptor beta chain. Produced via immunoSEQ multiplex PCR; TCRdb's table is partial and in-frame only. The sample comprises 70,000 or so clones, 80% to 90% of which are singletons, and roughly 30% rests with the top ten. These data are taken from a study of blood T cell repertoires in COVID-19. On the study more broadly: Acute and convalescent COVID-19 samples came from the United States, Italy and Spain. Sources were T cells, B-cell-depleted T cells, or PBMCs; the material itself was cDNA or gDNA.

Germline V lookup: CDR1 LNHDA, CDR2 SQIVND (reference sequence). The CDR3 has 13 amino acids. The germline V and J ends were trimmed by 1 base and 10 bases, with 12 bases remaining between them. Sequences were obtained from peripheral blood. The J gene is TRBJ2-3, the V gene TRBV19; D gene unclear. This receptor was identified in a woman of 80 years or more with active or convalescent COVID-19. The CDR3 nucleotides are TGTGCCAGTAGTATAGCCGGGTCGATTCCGCAGTATTTT. Protein: CASSIAGSIPQYF.